These 8 T cell receptor beta chains were all obtained from the same sample, sequenced in a study of PD-L1 blockade in urothelial cancer. The sample's time point: pretreatment peripheral blood. Data came from immunoSEQ multiplex PCR; TCRdb stores just in-frame clones and leaves some out. The table shows 30,000 to 50,000 clones, with approximately 93% occurring only once. This specimen consisted of PBMCs, obtained around atezolizumab (anti-PD-L1) treatment. These receptors came from a woman between 55 and 75 years old with urothelial cancer.

This chain uses TRBV6-5 with TRBJ2-7; 11 nucleotides align to TRBD1. In germline, CDR1 is MNHEY, CDR2 SVGAGI. J was trimmed by 4 bases and V by 2 bases; bases with no gene match: 4. This CDR3 is built from 15 residues. The CDR3 loop is CASSYPGQGAYEQYF. The CDR3 DNA follows: TGTGCCAGCAGTTACCCAGGACAGGGGGCATACGAGCAGTACTTC.

The J gene is TRBJ2-6, the V gene TRBV7-3, with TRBD2 matching 9 bases. Trimming at V came to 6 bases and at J to 2 bases, leaving 5 bases not matched to a gene. CDR1 and CDR2 from the germline V gene are SGHTA and FQGTGA. CDR3 length: 16 amino acids. The CDR3 here is CASRSSGRTGANVLTF. CDR3 DNA sequence: TGTGCCAGCAGGAGCAGCGGGAGGACTGGGGCCAACGTCCTGACTTTC. The variable domain in full, completed from reference TRBV7-3 and TRBJ2-6, reads GAGVSQTPSNKVTEKGKYVELRCDPISGHTALYWYRQSLGQGPEFLIYFQGTGAADDSGLPNDRFFAVRPEGSVSTLKIQRTERGDSAVYLCASRSSGRTGANVLTFGAGSRLTVL.

For this clone: The same CDR3 arises from other DNA sequences in this sample as well. The rearrangement joins TRBV7-9 to TRBJ2-7; no firm D call. The CDR3 covers 12 residues. The germline gives CDR1 SEHNR, CDR2 FQNEAQ (reference sequence). Trimming stripped 1 base from V and 2 bases from J, with 3 bases between. In DNA, the CDR3 is TGTGCCAGCAGCTTAGTCACCTACGAGCAGTACTTC. Residues: CASSLVTYEQYF.

Relative to its sample, this clone is large (0.1 to 1%). The chain joins TRBV4-1 to TRBJ1-2; 9 bases are a match to TRBD1. Germline-derived CDR1 and CDR2 are MGHRA and YSYEKL. The CDR3 is 15 amino acids. Trimming cost V 2 bases and J 1 base; bases outside gene matches: 2. CDR3 protein: CASSQWTGDNYGYTF. CDR3 nucleotides: TGCGCCAGCAGCCAATGGACAGGGGATAACTATGGCTACACCTTC.

This clone is medium-sized in the sample. V usage is TRBV2 and J usage is TRBJ1-5; the D gene is possibly TRBD1 (5 bases). V lost 2 bases, J lost 6 bases, and 14 bases lay in between. The CDR3 is made up of 15 amino acids. Germline V gene sequence: CDR1 SNHLY, CDR2 FYNNEI. Here the CDR3 reads CASSELEPGGQPQHF. CDR3 coding DNA: TGTGCCAGCAGTGAATTAGAGCCCGGGGGTCAGCCCCAGCATTTT.

This chain uses TRBV2 with TRBJ1-4; no clear D gene. Germline V gives CDR1 SNHLY, CDR2 FYNNEI. This CDR3 region has 12 residues. Trimming shortened V by 6 bases and J by 14 bases, and 16 bases separated the two germline ends. The CDR3, as DNA: TGTGCCAGCAGAAGTCAATCACTAGGCCTGTTTTTT. Translating it yields CASRSQSLGLFF.

The chain employs TRBV5-4 and TRBJ2-1; D is undetermined. This CDR3 is 13 amino acids long. V was shortened by 1 base and J by 7 bases, with 9 bases between the two germline ends. Germline CDR1 is SGHNT and CDR2 is YYREEE (reference sequence). The CDR3 bases are TGTGCCAGCAGCTTGTTTGGGCAAAATGAGCAGTTCTTC. It specifies CASSLFGQNEQFF. Using reference TRBV5-4 and TRBJ2-1 for the parts outside the CDR3, the full variable domain is ETGVTQSPTHLIKTRGQQVTLRCSSQSGHNTVSWYQQALGQGPQFIFQYYREEENGRGNFPPRFSGLQFPNYSSELNVNALELDDSALYLCASSLFGQNEQFFGPGTRLTVL.

The rearrangement links TRBV27 to TRBJ1-1; D remains ambiguous. The V end lost 3 bases, the J end lost 1 base, and 9 bases lay between the germline ends. The CDR3 contains 14 residues. Germline CDR1 reads MNHEY; CDR2 reads SMNVEV (reference sequence). As DNA, the CDR3 is TGTGCCAGCAGTTTCCGCGGGAGGAACACTGAAGCTTTCTTT. Translated, it gives CASSFRGRNTEAFF.